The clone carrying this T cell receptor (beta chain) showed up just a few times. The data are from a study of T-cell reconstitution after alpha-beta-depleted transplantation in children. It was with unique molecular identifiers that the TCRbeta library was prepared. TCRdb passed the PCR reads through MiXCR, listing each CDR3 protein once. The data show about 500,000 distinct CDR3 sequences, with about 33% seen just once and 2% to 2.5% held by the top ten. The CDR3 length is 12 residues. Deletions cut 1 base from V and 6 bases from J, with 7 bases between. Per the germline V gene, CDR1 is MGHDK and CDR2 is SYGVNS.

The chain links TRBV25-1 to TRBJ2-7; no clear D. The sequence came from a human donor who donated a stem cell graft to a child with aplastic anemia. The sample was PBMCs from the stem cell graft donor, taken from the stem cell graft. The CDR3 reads CASSEFPGEQYF. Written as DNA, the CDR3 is TGTGCCAGCAGTGAATTCCCAGGCGAGCAGTACTTC.